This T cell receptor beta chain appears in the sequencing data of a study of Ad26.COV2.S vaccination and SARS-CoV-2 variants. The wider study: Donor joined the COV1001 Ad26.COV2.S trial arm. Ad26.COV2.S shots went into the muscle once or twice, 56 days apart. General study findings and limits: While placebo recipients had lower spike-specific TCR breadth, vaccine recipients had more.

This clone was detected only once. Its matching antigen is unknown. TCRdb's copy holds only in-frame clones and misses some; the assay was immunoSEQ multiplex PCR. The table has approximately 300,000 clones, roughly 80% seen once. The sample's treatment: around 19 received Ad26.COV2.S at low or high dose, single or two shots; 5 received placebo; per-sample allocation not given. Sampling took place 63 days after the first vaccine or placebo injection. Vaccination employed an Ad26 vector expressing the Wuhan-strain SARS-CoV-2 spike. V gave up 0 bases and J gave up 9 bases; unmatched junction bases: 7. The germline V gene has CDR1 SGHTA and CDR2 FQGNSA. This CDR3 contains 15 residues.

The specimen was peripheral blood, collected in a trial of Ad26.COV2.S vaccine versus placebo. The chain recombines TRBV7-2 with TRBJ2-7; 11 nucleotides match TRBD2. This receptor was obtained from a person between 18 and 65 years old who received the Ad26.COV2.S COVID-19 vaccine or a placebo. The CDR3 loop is CASSLAALAGGGQYF. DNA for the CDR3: TGTGCCAGCAGCTTAGCGGCTCTAGCGGGGGGCGGGCAGTACTTC.